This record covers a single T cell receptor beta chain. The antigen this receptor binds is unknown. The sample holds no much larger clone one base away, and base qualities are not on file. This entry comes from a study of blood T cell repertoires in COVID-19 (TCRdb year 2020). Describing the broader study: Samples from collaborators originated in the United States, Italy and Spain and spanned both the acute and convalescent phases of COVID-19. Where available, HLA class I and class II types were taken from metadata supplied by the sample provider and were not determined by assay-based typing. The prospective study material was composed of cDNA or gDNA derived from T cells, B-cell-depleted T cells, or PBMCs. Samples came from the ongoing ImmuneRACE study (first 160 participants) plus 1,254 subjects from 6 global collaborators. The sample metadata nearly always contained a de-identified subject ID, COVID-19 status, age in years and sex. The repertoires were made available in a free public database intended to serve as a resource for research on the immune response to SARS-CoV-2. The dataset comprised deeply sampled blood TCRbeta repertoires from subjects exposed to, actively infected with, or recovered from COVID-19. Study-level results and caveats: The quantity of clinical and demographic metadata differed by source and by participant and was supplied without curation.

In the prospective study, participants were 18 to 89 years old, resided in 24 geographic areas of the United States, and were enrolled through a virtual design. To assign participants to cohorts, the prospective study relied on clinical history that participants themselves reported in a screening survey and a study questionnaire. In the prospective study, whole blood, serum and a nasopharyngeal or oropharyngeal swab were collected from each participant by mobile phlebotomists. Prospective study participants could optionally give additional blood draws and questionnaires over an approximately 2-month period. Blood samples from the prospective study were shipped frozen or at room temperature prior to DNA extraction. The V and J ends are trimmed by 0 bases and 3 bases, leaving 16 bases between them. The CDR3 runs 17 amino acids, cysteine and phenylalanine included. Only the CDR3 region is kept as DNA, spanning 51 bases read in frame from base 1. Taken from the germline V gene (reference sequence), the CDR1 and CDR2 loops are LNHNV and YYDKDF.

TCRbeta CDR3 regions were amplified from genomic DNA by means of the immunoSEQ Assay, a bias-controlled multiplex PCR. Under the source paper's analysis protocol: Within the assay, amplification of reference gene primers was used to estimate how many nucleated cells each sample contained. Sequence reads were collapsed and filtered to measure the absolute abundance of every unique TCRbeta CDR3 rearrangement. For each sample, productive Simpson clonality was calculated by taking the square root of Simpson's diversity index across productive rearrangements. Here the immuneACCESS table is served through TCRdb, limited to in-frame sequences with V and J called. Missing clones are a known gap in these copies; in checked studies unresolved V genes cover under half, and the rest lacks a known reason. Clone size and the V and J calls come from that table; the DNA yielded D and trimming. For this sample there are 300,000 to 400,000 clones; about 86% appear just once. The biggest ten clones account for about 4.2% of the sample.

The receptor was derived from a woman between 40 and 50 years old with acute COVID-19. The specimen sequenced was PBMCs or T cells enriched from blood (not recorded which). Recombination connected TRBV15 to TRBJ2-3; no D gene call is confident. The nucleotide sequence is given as TGTGCCACCAGCAGAGAGATCAAGACGGGTACAACAGATACGCAGTATTTT. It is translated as CATSREIKTGTTDTQYF.